The source of this TCR beta chain is a study of T-cell reconstitution after alpha-beta-depleted transplantation in children. CDR3 length equals 14 residues. V was clipped by 5 bases and J by 3 bases, with 11 bases between them. Germline CDR1 LGHNT, CDR2 FRNRAP. This clonotype showed up many times. Unique molecular identifiers were used in preparing the TCRbeta library. TCRdb analysed the PCR reads with MiXCR anew, one entry per CDR3 protein. The data hold a few hundred thousand distinct CDR3 sequences, with approximately 10% observed a single time. The sequenced sample was PBMCs from the stem cell graft donor, obtained from the stem cell graft. The rearrangement uses TRBV12-5 and TRBJ2-1, with a tentative D call TRBD1 (6 bases). This TCR was recovered from a human donor who donated a stem cell graft to a child with acute myeloid leukemia. The CDR3 sequence is CASGDLGGYNEQFF. CDR3 bases: TGTGCTAGTGGTGACTTAGGGGGCTACAATGAGCAGTTCTTC.